One and the same sample provided the 28 T cell receptor beta chains below, sequenced in a study of read filtering for tumor transcriptome and immune sequencing. Molecular barcoded adaptors covering alpha/delta and beta/gamma chains were used on 400 ng RNA. TCRdb fed the reads into MiXCR, producing one record per CDR3 protein. This table has approximately 65,000 distinct CDR3 sequences, over 11% appearing once. The source material was a population of CD138-negative cells sorted from bone marrow. The origin of the receptors is a donor aged 40 or over with multiple myeloma.

The table lists this clonotype with many counts. The chain recombines TRBV7-3 with TRBJ2-3, with 9 bases aligning to TRBD1. Losses at the gene ends were 4 bases for V and 6 bases for J; bases not matched to a gene: 5. The CDR3 has 14 residues. Germline V gene sequence: CDR1 SGHTA, CDR2 FQGTGA. CDR3 nucleotide sequence: TGTGCCAGCAGCTCGGGACAGGGACGGGATACGCAGTATTTT. It codes for CASSSGQGRDTQYF.

This clonotype was found many times. V usage is TRBV29-1 and J usage is TRBJ2-1; 11 bases line up with TRBD2. The CDR3 length is 13 residues. Trimming at V came to 5 bases and at J to 9 bases, leaving 6 bases not matched to a gene. The V gene's germline CDR1 is SQVTM and CDR2 ANQGSEA. CDR3 residues: CSVSSGTSGEQFF. The CDR3, as DNA: TGCAGCGTTTCCTCCGGGACTAGCGGTGAGCAGTTCTTC.

The table lists this clonotype with many counts. V is TRBV7-2 and J is TRBJ1-3; 10 nucleotides align to TRBD1. Germline assignment: CDR1 SGHTA and CDR2 FQGNSA. The CDR3 runs 14 residues. The V and J ends lost 5 bases and 2 bases, in that order; junction bases with no gene match: 0. CDR3 DNA: TGTGCCAGCAGCGGACAGGGGGCTGGAAACACCATATATTTT. As protein: CASSGQGAGNTIYF. Full variable domain (missing parts from reference TRBV7-2 and TRBJ1-3): GAGVSQSPSNKVTEKGKDVELRCDPISGHTALYWYRQSLGQGLEFLIYFQGNSAPDKSGLPSDRFSAERTGGSVSTLTIQRTQQEDSAVYLCASSGQGAGNTIYFGEGSWLTVV.

V and J are TRBV7-9 and TRBJ1-1; no clear D gene. The V end lost 5 bases, the J end lost 0 bases, and 10 bases lay between the germline ends. Looked up from germline, CDR1 is SEHNR and CDR2 is FQNEAQ (reference sequence). The CDR3 is 14 amino acids. CDR3 sequence reads: CASSPGPMNTEAFF. The CDR3 DNA reads TGTGCCAGCAGCCCCGGGCCTATGAACACTGAAGCTTTCTTT.

This clonotype was counted many times. The rearrangement uses TRBV3-1 and TRBJ2-1, with D possibly matching TRBD2 (6 bases). The V end lost 4 bases, the J end lost 8 bases, and 15 bases lay between the germline ends. Germline lookup yields CDR1 LGHDT and CDR2 YNNKEL (reference sequence). This CDR3 has 14 amino acids. In DNA form, the CDR3 reads TGTGCCAGCAGCCCCCAGACTAGGGACCATGAGCAGTTCTTC. Translating gives CASSPQTRDHEQFF.

The gene calls are TRBV6-1 and TRBJ2-5; D not resolved. Trimming removed 3 bases from V and 2 bases from J, with 10 bases in between. The CDR3 covers 14 residues. CDR1 and CDR2 (germline): MNHNS, SASEGT. The CDR3 sequence is CASSEPDPQETQYF. DNA for the CDR3: TGTGCCAGCAGTGAGCCGGACCCACAAGAGACCCAGTACTTC.

Comment on this clonotype: This may stem from a read error, because a much larger clone lies one nucleotide away. The genes are TRBV12-5 and TRBJ2-1; possible D gene TRBD1, 5 bases. CDR3 length: 15 amino acids. Germline V gene sequence: CDR1 LGHNT, CDR2 FRNRAP. The CDR3 sequence: CASGWGKSSSNEQFF. CDR3 in DNA: TGTGCTAGTGGTTGGGGCAAAAGCTCCTCCAATGAGCAGTTCTTC. Using reference TRBV12-5 and TRBJ2-1 for the parts outside the CDR3, the full variable domain is DARVTQTPRHKVTEMGQEVTMRCQPILGHNTVFWYRQTMMQGLELLAYFRNRAPLDDSGMPKDRFSAEMPDATLATLKIQPSEPRDSAVYFCASGWGKSSSNEQFFGPGTRLTVL.

In the case of this clonotype: A single base separates this from a much larger clone, so it may be a read error. The gene calls are TRBV9 and TRBJ2-7, with D possibly matching TRBD1 (6 bases). The CDR3 has 13 amino acids. Germline V lookup: CDR1 SGDLS, CDR2 YYNGEE. The CDR3 spells CASSQQGSHEQYF. DNA of the CDR3: TGCGCCAGCAGCCAACAGGGCAGCCACGAGCAGTACTTC.

To note about this clonotype: The conserved phenylalanine or tryptophan normally closing the CDR3 is absent here, so this likely arose from a read error. CDR3 in amino acids: CASRIPNSPLHS. The DNA for the CDR3 is TGTGCCAGCAGGATACCTAATTCACCCCTCCACTCT. This chain uses TRBV28 with TRBJ1-6; D not certain. The V gene lost 6 bases and the J gene lost 6 bases, with 6 bases spanning the gap. Germline V gives CDR1 MDHEN, CDR2 SYDVKM. The CDR3 covers 12 residues.

As for this clonotype: This may come from a read error, since a much larger clone is one base off. The V and J genes are TRBV20-1 and TRBJ2-1; 7 bases match TRBD2. CDR3 length: 16 amino acids. V dropped 3 bases and J dropped 9; count of bases not matched to a gene: 17. Germline V lookup: CDR1 DFQATT, CDR2 SNEGSKA (reference sequence). The CDR3 region has the DNA TGCAGTGCTAGCCGCGCCTCTGGCGGGAGAGCGGCTGAGCAGTTCTTC. Translating gives CSASRASGGRAAEQFF.

The chain carries TRBV9 and TRBJ2-2; no clear D gene. CDR3 length equals 14 residues. V shed 2 bases and J shed 0 bases, with 5 bases lying between them. Germline V gene lookup returns CDR1 SGDLS and CDR2 YYNGEE. CDR3 sequence (DNA): TGTGCCAGCAGCGTCCACGCGAACACCGGGGAGCTGTTTTTT. It encodes CASSVHANTGELFF.

As to this clonotype: A clone one base away is much larger, so this may be a read error. This rearrangement joins TRBV24-1 to TRBJ2-7; no definite D call. From germline, CDR1 is KGHDR and CDR2 SFDVKD. V was shortened by 4 bases and J by 6 bases, with 12 bases between the two germline ends. This CDR3 spans 13 amino acids. The CDR3 coding sequence is TGTGCCACCAGTGAACATGTGTCTGGCGAGCAGTACTTC. Amino acid sequence: CATSEHVSGEQYF.

This clonotype has ten or more counts. J is TRBJ2-2 and V is TRBV20-1; TRBD2 matches at 8 bases. The length of the CDR3 is 15 residues. Losses at the gene ends were 4 bases for V and 6 bases for J; bases not matched to a gene: 10. Germline V CDR1 and CDR2: DFQATT, SNEGSKA (reference sequence). In nucleotides, the CDR3 is TGCAGTGCTATCGATCCGGGACTAGGTCCCGGGGAGCTGTTTTTT. It codes for CSAIDPGLGPGELFF.

Ten or more counts support this clonotype. This rearrangement joins TRBV12-3 or TRBV12-4 to TRBJ2-5; tentatively, D is TRBD2 (5 bases). V was trimmed by 5 bases and J by 5 bases, leaving 12 bases between them. The CDR3 consists of 13 residues. The CDR3 sequence: CASSLRPGETQYF. CDR3 nucleotides: TGTGCCAGCAGTCTACGGCCGGGGGAGACCCAGTACTTC.

This clonotype was counted ten times or more. The rearrangement uses TRBV5-1 and TRBJ2-7; 11 bases match TRBD2. In germline, CDR1 is SGHRS, CDR2 YFSETQ. The CDR3 loop spans 18 amino acids. After removal of 4 bases from V and 0 bases from J, the junction contained 12 bases not matched to a gene. In DNA, the CDR3 is TGCGCCAGCAGCCGCGCCGGGACTAGCGGCGGCCTCTCCTACGAGCAGTACTTC. This translates into CASSRAGTSGGLSYEQYF.

This clonotype appeared a single time. A much larger clone sits a single nucleotide away, making a read error possible. The rearrangement joins TRBV12-3 or TRBV12-4 to TRBJ1-3, with D unclear. The CDR3 extends over 18 amino acids. Between the trimmed V and J ends, which lost 2 bases and 0 bases, there was a span of 17 bases. CDR3 protein: CASSLQAPRRSSGNTIYF. DNA of the CDR3: TGTGCCAGCAGTTTACAGGCCCCCCGAAGGAGCTCTGGAAACACCATATATTTT.

This clonotype was seen at least ten times. J is TRBJ2-3 and V is TRBV20-1, with 9 nucleotides matching TRBD2. This CDR3 comprises 17 residues. V dropped 4 bases and J dropped 3; count of bases not matched to a gene: 14. Germline CDR1 and CDR2: DFQATT and SNEGSKA (reference sequence). CDR3 in amino acids: CSATSISGSIRTDTQYF. The DNA for the CDR3 is TGCAGTGCTACCTCCATTAGCGGGAGTATTAGGACAGATACGCAGTATTTT.

This clonotype was counted many times. The V call is TRBV29-1, the J call TRBJ2-7; 10 bases are shared with TRBD1. Germline CDR1 reads SQVTM; CDR2 reads ANQGSEA. There are 12 residues in the CDR3. Trimming at V came to 6 bases and at J to 5 bases, leaving 4 bases not matched to a gene. In DNA form, the CDR3 reads TGCAGCGTGGGACAGGGGAACGACGAGCAGTACTTC. Protein sequence: CSVGQGNDEQYF.

Ten or more counts support this clonotype. The chain has TRBV27 and TRBJ2-7; D is perhaps TRBD1 (6 bases). Germline loops: CDR1 MNHEY, CDR2 SMNVEV (reference sequence). Trimming left V 7 bases short and J 4 bases short, with 14 bases between. CDR3 length: 13 amino acids. CDR3 bases: TGTGCCAGCACCAGGGGCGAGGGGTACGAGCAGTACTTC. Amino acid sequence: CASTRGEGYEQYF.

At least ten counts were recorded for this clonotype. The chain links TRBV18 to TRBJ2-3; D gene uncertain. The CDR3 has 13 amino acids. The V and J ends lost 0 bases and 6 bases respectively, with 7 bases between them. CDR1 is KGHSH, CDR2 LQKENI, per germline. In nucleotides, the CDR3 is TGTGCCAGCTCACCACCGAGTGGGGATACGCAGTATTTT. Translated: CASSPPSGDTQYF. Full variable domain (outside the CDR3, taken from reference TRBV18 and TRBJ2-3): NAGVMQNPRHLVRRRGQEARLRCSPMKGHSHVYWYRQLPEEGLKFMVYLQKENIIDESGMPKERFSAEFPKEGPSILRIQQVVRGDSAAYFCASSPPSGDTQYFGPGTRLTVL.

Regarding this clonotype: This CDR3 is missing its conserved last phenylalanine or tryptophan, likely due to a read error. The chain uses TRBV14 and TRBJ2-1; TRBD1 might be the D (5 bases). Germline CDR1 SGHDN, CDR2 FVKESK. This CDR3 spans 14 amino acids. Written as DNA, the CDR3 is TGTGCCGGCAGCCCCAGGGTGTCCTACAATGAGCAGTTCCTC. Its protein is CAGSPRVSYNEQFL.

This clonotype occurred many times. DNA for the CDR3: TGTGCCAGCAGTTTAAATAATTACAATGAGCAGTTCTTC. Protein product: CASSLNNYNEQFF. The gene calls are TRBV27 and TRBJ2-1; D is ambiguous. Trimming cost V 2 bases and J 4 bases, with 6 bases left between them. This CDR3 region has 13 residues. CDR1 is MNHEY, CDR2 SMNVEV, per germline (reference sequence).

V is TRBV7-8 and J is TRBJ2-3; maybe TRBD1 (6 bases). Trimming stripped 0 bases from V and 3 bases from J, with 16 bases between. There are 17 residues in the CDR3. The V gene's germline CDR1 is SGHVS and CDR2 FQNEAQ. The CDR3 sequence is CASSLARSGVRTDTQYF. The CDR3, as DNA: TGTGCCAGCAGCTTAGCGCGGTCAGGGGTTAGGACAGATACGCAGTATTTT.

The sample holds many counts of this clonotype. This chain joins TRBV4-2 and TRBJ1-6, with TRBD1 as a possible D gene (5 bases). V was trimmed by 0 bases and J by 10 bases, leaving 13 bases between them. The CDR3 is 15 residues long. Germline lookup yields CDR1 LGHNA and CDR2 YNFKEQ. The CDR3: CASSQDLEGLSPLHF. The CDR3 DNA reads TGTGCCAGCAGCCAAGATTTGGAGGGGCTCTCACCCCTCCACTTT.

V usage is TRBV4-1 and J usage is TRBJ1-3; the D is unclear. Germline CDR1 is MGHRA and CDR2 is YSYEKL. The CDR3 runs to 14 residues. The germline V and J ends were trimmed by 1 base and 3 bases, with 7 bases remaining between them. CDR3 sequence reads: CASSQGGLGNTIYF. DNA of the CDR3: TGCGCCAGCAGCCAAGGAGGGCTTGGAAACACCATATATTTT.

The chain has TRBV7-2 and TRBJ2-1, with D tentatively TRBD2 (6 bases). Germline loops: CDR1 SGHTA, CDR2 FQGNSA. Trimming pared 1 base from V and 15 bases from J, leaving 16 bases between. This CDR3 region has 13 residues. The CDR3 reads CASSLVVESGWFF. Here the CDR3 DNA reads TGTGCCAGCAGCTTAGTGGTTGAAAGCGGGTGGTTCTTC.

In the case of this clonotype: A much larger clone lies a single base off, so this may be a read error. The chain combines TRBV29-1 with TRBJ2-3; D remains unclear. This CDR3 comprises 12 residues. Germline CDR1 is SQVTM and CDR2 is ANQGSEA. The CDR3 coding sequence is TGCAGCGTTGTCCCTGTAAAAGATACGCGGTATTTT. It codes for CSVVPVKDTRYF.

The chain has TRBV7-8 and TRBJ2-3; D call uncertain. The V end lost 0 bases, the J end lost 2 bases, and 6 bases lay between the germline ends. The CDR3 covers 14 residues. Germline CDR1 is SGHVS and CDR2 is FQNEAQ. Here the CDR3 DNA reads TGTGCCAGCAGCTTAGCAGACGTCACAGATACGCAGTATTTT. It translates to CASSLADVTDTQYF. Full variable domain (rest looked up from reference TRBV7-8 and TRBJ2-3): GAGVSQSPRYKVAKRGQDVALRCDPISGHVSLFWYQQALGQGPEFLTYFQNEAQLDKSGLPSDRFFAERPEGSVSTLKIQRTQQEDSAVYLCASSLADVTDTQYFGPGTRLTVL.